This record concerns one T cell receptor (beta chain) sequence. The antigen remains undetermined. Germline V gene data show CDR1 as GTSNPN and CDR2 as SVGIG (reference sequence). The CDR3 sequence is 14 residues long. V lost 0 bases and J 4 bases, leaving 10 bases between the germline ends. Some clones are missing from TCRdb's copy, which holds only in-frame ones; the method was immunoSEQ multiplex PCR. The top ten clones hold about 0.28% of a sample with approximately 89,000 clones, about 88% of them seen once. The source of the sample is a study of OX40 agonist ivuxolimab in advanced cancers. The study's findings and limits: Researchers did not determine the expanded peripheral T cells' antigen specificity.

This sequence was found in an adult with an advanced solid tumor such as melanoma, head and neck, liver or kidney cancer. Sequencing used CD4+ or CD8+ T cells sorted from blood, obtained in a trial of the OX40 agonist ivuxolimab. The chain recombines TRBV30 with TRBJ2-1; perhaps TRBD1 as D (5 bases). The CDR3 sequence: CAWSVPGPYNEQFF. DNA for the CDR3: TGTGCCTGGAGTGTCCCAGGGCCTTACAATGAGCAGTTCTTC.